The 32 T cell receptor beta chains given below trace back to one sample, sequenced in a study of read filtering for tumor transcriptome and immune sequencing. The library was built from 400 to 500 ng RNA with molecular barcoded adaptors for alpha/delta and beta/gamma chains. TCRdb reprocessed the reads with MiXCR, giving one entry per CDR3 protein. The sample lists 93,000 or so distinct CDR3 sequences; under 25% were seen once. The specimen sequenced was a population of CD138-negative cells sorted from bone marrow. These receptors originate from a donor over 35 with multiple myeloma.

This clonotype has a count of ten or more. V is TRBV6-1 and J is TRBJ2-1, with 8 bases lining up with TRBD2. The CDR3 consists of 16 residues. Germline V gene lookup returns CDR1 MNHNS and CDR2 SASEGT. Losses at the gene ends were 5 bases for V and 0 bases for J; bases not matched to a gene: 6. This chain's CDR3 is CASSPEAGGSYNEQFF. CDR3 coding DNA: TGTGCCAGCAGTCCTGAGGCGGGGGGCTCCTACAATGAGCAGTTCTTC.

The gene calls are TRBV2 and TRBJ2-3; 13 bases align to TRBD2. CDR1 and CDR2 (germline): SNHLY, FYNNEI. V shed 4 bases, J shed 0 bases, and the junction held 7 bases outside the gene matches. The CDR3 has 18 residues. CDR3 protein: CASSVSPGLAGSTDTQYF. In DNA form, the CDR3 reads TGTGCCAGCAGTGTTTCCCCGGGACTAGCGGGAAGCACAGATACGCAGTATTTT.

With regard to this clonotype: Since a much larger clone is just one base distant, this may be a read error. The chain couples TRBV6-2 or TRBV6-3 to TRBJ2-7; D gene unclear. This CDR3 comprises 12 residues. Germline V gene sequence: CDR1 MNHEY, CDR2 SVGEGT. The CDR3 reads CASSYSLGEQCF. CDR3 nucleotides: TGTGCCAGCAGTTACTCGCTGGGCGAGCAGTGCTTC.

This clonotype was seen a few times. The rearrangement joins TRBV10-3 to TRBJ2-7, with a possible D match to TRBD2 (5 bases). Trimming stripped 6 bases from V and 0 bases from J, with 18 bases between. CDR1 and CDR2 (germline): ENHRY, SYGVKD. There are 16 residues in the CDR3. CDR3 sequence (DNA): TGTGCCATCAGCGGGAATGGTCCGGGGAGCTCCTACGAGCAGTACTTC. This sequence encodes CAISGNGPGSSYEQYF.

This clonotype was seen only once. This may arise from a read error, as a much more abundant clone is one base away. The chain has TRBV3-1 and TRBJ2-7; 7 nucleotides line up with TRBD1. J gave up 6 bases and V 1 base, and 6 bases lay outside the gene matches. The CDR3 totals 14 residues. Germline loops: CDR1 LGHDT, CDR2 YNNKEL (reference sequence). CDR3 protein: CASSQAGTDCEQYF. The CDR3 DNA is TGTGCCAGCAGCCAAGCCGGGACAGACTGCGAGCAGTACTTC.

This clonotype was seen at least ten times. The chain couples TRBV6-1 to TRBJ2-1, with D possibly matching TRBD1 (5 bases). Germline assignment: CDR1 MNHNS and CDR2 SASEGT. The CDR3 runs to 15 residues. Trimming pared 7 bases from V and 7 bases from J, leaving 20 bases between. CDR3 sequence: CASIKRAGWANEQFF. The DNA for the CDR3 is TGTGCCAGCATTAAAAGGGCAGGGTGGGCGAATGAGCAGTTCTTC.

For this clonotype: This may come from a read error, since a much larger clone is one base off. This CDR3 is CASIGSWSTGELFF. The CDR3 DNA reads TGTGCCAGCATCGGTTCCTGGAGCACCGGGGAGCTGTTTTTT. V usage is TRBV2 and J usage is TRBJ2-2; D remains unclear. V shed 7 bases and J shed 4 bases, with 13 bases lying between them. Germline assignment: CDR1 SNHLY and CDR2 FYNNEI. This CDR3 is built from 14 residues.

The chain recombines TRBV11-2 with TRBJ2-1, with unresolved D. This CDR3 is built from 14 residues. In germline, CDR1 is SGHAT, CDR2 FQNNGV. Trimming cost V 4 bases and J 3 bases, with 10 bases left between them. This CDR3 is CASSSGSLYNEQFF. DNA for the CDR3: TGTGCCAGCAGCTCCGGTTCCCTCTACAATGAGCAGTTCTTC.

This clonotype has ten or more counts. The V call is TRBV5-1, the J call TRBJ2-5; 10 positions match TRBD2. There are 13 residues in the CDR3. Germline loops: CDR1 SGHRS, CDR2 YFSETQ. Trimming took 5 bases from V and 2 from J; bases not matched to a gene: 0. This chain's CDR3 is CASRTSGQETQYF. In nucleotides, the CDR3 is TGCGCCAGCAGGACTAGCGGGCAAGAGACCCAGTACTTC.

This clonotype was counted between two and nine times. The gene calls are TRBV12-3 or TRBV12-4 and TRBJ1-5; tentatively, D is TRBD1 (5 bases). The CDR3 totals 13 residues. The V and J ends lost 5 bases and 4 bases respectively, with 9 bases between them. In nucleotides, the CDR3 is TGTGCCAGCAGTCGACGGACAAATCAGCCCCAGCATTTT. Translated, it gives CASSRRTNQPQHF.

This clonotype was seen at least ten times. The chain joins TRBV29-1 to TRBJ2-3, with D maybe TRBD2 (6 bases). Germline V gives CDR1 SQVTM, CDR2 ANQGSEA. This CDR3 is 12 amino acids long. Deletions cut 6 bases from V and 2 bases from J, with 9 bases between. The CDR3 here is CSVRLDTDTQYF. Here the CDR3 DNA reads TGCAGCGTCCGACTAGACACAGATACGCAGTATTTT.

Many counts were recorded for this clonotype. The chain joins TRBV7-2 to TRBJ1-2, with D uncertain. The CDR3 contains 14 residues. CDR1 and CDR2 (germline): SGHTA, FQGNSA. V lost 3 bases to trimming and J lost 6 bases, with 14 bases between them. CDR3 residues: CASSFSKAWDGYTF. The CDR3 DNA is TGTGCCAGCAGCTTTTCAAAAGCTTGGGATGGCTACACCTTC.

Concerning this clonotype itself: This may be a read error: a much more frequent sequence differs by one nucleotide. As the CDR3 is not closed by the conserved phenylalanine or tryptophan, this likely results from a read error. The rearrangement links TRBV7-9 to TRBJ2-3; D is undetermined. The CDR3 is 15 residues long. The germline V gene has CDR1 SEHNR and CDR2 FQNEAQ (reference sequence). Trimming took 1 base from V and 1 from J, leaving 9 bases between them. The CDR3 nucleotides read TGTGCCAGCAGCTTAGGAACCAGAGGCACAGATACGCAGTATTCT. Translated, it gives CASSLGTRGTDTQYS.

Ten or more counts support this clonotype. This rearrangement joins TRBV7-2 to TRBJ2-2, with D hard to call. Trimming left V 1 base short and J 7 bases short, with 16 bases between. This CDR3 has 16 residues. Germline assignment: CDR1 SGHTA and CDR2 FQGNSA. Here the CDR3 DNA reads TGTGCCAGCAGCTTAGAAGGGCCCAGGTTAGGCGGGGAGCTGTTTTTT. This sequence encodes CASSLEGPRLGGELFF. Full variable domain (outside the CDR3, taken from reference TRBV7-2 and TRBJ2-2): GAGVSQSPSNKVTEKGKDVELRCDPISGHTALYWYRQSLGQGLEFLIYFQGNSAPDKSGLPSDRFSAERTGGSVSTLTIQRTQQEDSAVYLCASSLEGPRLGGELFFGEGSRLTVL.

This clonotype was seen many times. The chain joins TRBV7-9 to TRBJ2-3, with D possibly matching TRBD1 (5 bases). CDR3 length: 14 residues. V shed 7 bases and J shed 4 bases, with 15 bases lying between them. Germline V gene sequence: CDR1 SEHNR, CDR2 FQNEAQ (reference sequence). The DNA of the CDR3 is TGTGCCAGCATCTGGGGCGGAAGCTCAGATACGCAGTATTTT. It is translated as CASIWGGSSDTQYF.

This clonotype has a handful of counts. The V call is TRBV6-1, the J call TRBJ1-6, with TRBD1 identical over 8 bases. Germline assignment: CDR1 MNHNS and CDR2 SASEGT. The CDR3 has 14 residues. J gave up 8 bases and V 2 bases, and 2 bases lay outside the gene matches. Written as DNA, the CDR3 is TGTGCCAGCAGTGAACGGACAGGGTATTCACCCCTCCACTTT. Translation gives CASSERTGYSPLHF.

This clonotype appeared many times. The chain carries TRBV20-1 and TRBJ2-7; the D is unclear. CDR1 and CDR2 (germline): DFQATT, SNEGSKA (reference sequence). This CDR3 region has 13 residues. V lost 1 base and J 0 bases, leaving 7 bases between the germline ends. CDR3 loop: CSARVVTSYEQYF. CDR3 in DNA: TGCAGTGCTAGAGTGGTGACCTCCTACGAGCAGTACTTC.

This clonotype was seen many times. The chain is built from TRBV28 and TRBJ2-1; the match to TRBD1 covers 9 bases. Germline V lookup: CDR1 MDHEN, CDR2 SYDVKM. With V trimmed by 7 bases and J by 1 base, 8 bases remained unmatched. The CDR3 consists of 16 residues. CDR3 DNA sequence: TGTGCCAGCATTACAGGGGGCAAAGGGTCCTACAATGAGCAGTTCTTC. Translation gives CASITGGKGSYNEQFF.

This clonotype has only a few counts. The V and J genes are TRBV20-1 and TRBJ1-4; unclear D gene. The V gene lost 1 base and the J gene lost 10 bases, with 13 bases spanning the gap. The CDR3 covers 13 residues. CDR1 DFQATT and CDR2 SNEGSKA come from the germline V gene (reference sequence). The CDR3 loop is CSARAHLEGKLFF. CDR3 DNA: TGCAGTGCTAGAGCCCATCTAGAAGGAAAACTGTTTTTT.

The chain employs TRBV29-1 and TRBJ2-3; 7 nucleotides match TRBD1. V trimming: 5 bases; J trimming: 0 bases; junction bases outside the gene matches: 17. Germline V CDR1 and CDR2: SQVTM, ANQGSEA. The CDR3 sequence is 18 residues long. CDR3 sequence (DNA): TGCAGCGTTCCTCCTTGGGCAGGGGGTGACTCAAGCACAGATACGCAGTATTTT. Amino acid sequence: CSVPPWAGGDSSTDTQYF.

Worth noting for this clonotype: A much larger clone differs by one base, so this may be a read error. V usage is TRBV6-2 or TRBV6-3 and J usage is TRBJ1-1, with D hard to call. The CDR3 is 16 residues long. Trimming shortened V by 2 bases and J by 4 bases, and 17 bases separated the two germline ends. Germline CDR1 is MNHEY and CDR2 is SVGEGT. The CDR3 sequence is CASSYVLGVVGTEAFF. The CDR3 DNA reads as TGTGCCAGCAGTTACGTTTTGGGAGTGGTAGGCACTGAAGCTTTCTTT.

This clonotype was recorded at least ten times. With a much larger clone just one base away, this may be a read error. The J gene is TRBJ2-1, the V gene TRBV7-6; 8 positions match TRBD2. Per the germline V gene, CDR1 is SGHVS and CDR2 is FNYEAQ. The CDR3 contains 12 residues. This CDR3 is CASAGGRDEQSF. The CDR3 nucleotides read TGTGCCAGCGCGGGGGGCCGGGATGAGCAGTCCTTC.

This clonotype was found many times. The chain couples TRBV7-9 to TRBJ1-5; D may be TRBD1 (5 bases). Per the germline V gene, CDR1 is SEHNR and CDR2 is FQNEAQ (reference sequence). CDR3 length: 15 residues. Trimming took 5 bases from V and 4 from J, leaving 15 bases between them. CDR3 residues: CASSPEGSGNQPQHF. The DNA of the CDR3 is TGTGCCAGCAGCCCAGAGGGGTCAGGGAATCAGCCCCAGCATTTT.

The J gene is TRBJ2-2, the V gene TRBV20-1; D may be TRBD2 (5 bases). Per the germline V gene, CDR1 is DFQATT and CDR2 is SNEGSKA (reference sequence). The CDR3 sequence is 14 residues long. With 5 bases removed from V and 7 bases from J, the gap between germline ends came to 17 bases. CDR3 coding DNA: TGCAGTGCTCCCCCCTCGGGGTTGGGCGGGGAGCTGTTTTTT. Its protein product is CSAPPSGLGGELFF.

About this clonotype itself: A much larger clone lies one base from this, so it may be a read error. V and J are TRBV30 and TRBJ1-1; D not certain. The germline CDR1 and CDR2 sequences are GTSNPN and SVGIG (reference sequence). There are 12 residues in the CDR3. The CDR3 region has the DNA TGTGCCTGTAGCCAGGTGAACACTGGAGCTTTCTTT. Its protein product is CACSQVNTGAFF.

The CDR3, as DNA: TGTGCCAGCAGTCGGTCTTTAGACAGAGGACGAAACCTGTTTTTT. This gives the protein CASSRSLDRGRNLFF. The chain links TRBV12-3 or TRBV12-4 to TRBJ1-4, with D possibly matching TRBD1 (5 bases). This CDR3 spans 15 amino acids. V lost 5 bases to trimming and J lost 14 bases, with 24 bases between them.

In DNA, the CDR3 is TGTGCCAGCAGCCAAGTCTTTTACCGCGGGACAGGGGGAACACTCACTGAAGCTTTCTTT. It is translated as CASSQVFYRGTGGTLTEAFF. The V and J genes are TRBV14 and TRBJ1-1, with 11 bases that match TRBD1. There are 20 residues in the CDR3. Per the germline V gene, CDR1 is SGHDN and CDR2 is FVKESK. After removal of 1 base from V and 4 bases from J, the junction contained 17 bases not matched to a gene. Looking up the rest from reference TRBV14 and TRBJ1-1 gives the full variable domain: EAGVTQFPSHSVIEKGQTVTLRCDPISGHDNLYWYRRVMGKEIKFLLHFVKESKQDESGMPNNRFLAERTGGTYSTLKVQPAELEDSGVYFCASSQVFYRGTGGTLTEAFFGQGTRLTVV.

This clonotype was seen many times. This sequence joins TRBV12-3 or TRBV12-4 and TRBJ2-5, with 9 nucleotides matching TRBD1. The CDR3 has 15 residues. V was pared by 5 bases and J by 2 bases, with 6 bases of the junction left unmatched. CDR3 amino acids: CASSLGQGLQETQYF. Written as DNA, the CDR3 is TGTGCCAGCAGTCTCGGACAGGGGTTGCAAGAGACCCAGTACTTC.

In this sample, this clonotype turned up a few times. V is TRBV29-1 and J is TRBJ2-5; possible D gene TRBD2, 7 bases. The CDR3 covers 13 residues. In germline, CDR1 is SQVTM, CDR2 ANQGSEA. The V end lost 3 bases, the J end lost 1 base, and 9 bases lay between the germline ends. The CDR3 DNA sequence: TGCAGCGTTGAGGGGGGGGCCCAAGAGACCCAGTACTTC. It codes for CSVEGGAQETQYF.

The chain employs TRBV2 and TRBJ1-4; D is unclear. V was trimmed by 8 bases and J by 3 bases, leaving 10 bases between them. The CDR3 runs 13 residues. CDR1 is SNHLY, CDR2 FYNNEI, per germline. CDR3 sequence reads: CASDEGSNEKLFF. The CDR3 DNA is TGTGCCAGCGACGAGGGATCTAATGAAAAACTGTTTTTT.

This clonotype has more than one count but fewer than ten. V is TRBV7-9 and J is TRBJ1-5; no clear D gene. The CDR3 is 15 amino acids. The V end lost 1 base, the J end lost 2 bases, and 9 bases lay between the germline ends. The germline gives CDR1 SEHNR, CDR2 FQNEAQ (reference sequence). The DNA for the CDR3 is TGTGCCAGCAGCTTAGTGGGAAATGGCAATCAGCCCCAGCATTTT. Amino acids: CASSLVGNGNQPQHF.

This clonotype was recorded at least ten times. The V call is TRBV7-3, the J call TRBJ2-2, with TRBD1 matching 7 bases. The V gene's germline CDR1 is SGHTA and CDR2 FQGTGA. V dropped 3 bases and J dropped 6; count of bases not matched to a gene: 10. The CDR3 has 16 amino acids. The CDR3 protein is CASSFFNRGVAGELFF. The CDR3 DNA reads TGTGCCAGCAGCTTCTTCAACAGGGGCGTAGCCGGGGAGCTGTTTTTT. The full variable domain, completed using reference TRBV7-3 and TRBJ2-2, is GAGVSQTPSNKVTEKGKYVELRCDPISGHTALYWYRQSLGQGPEFLIYFQGTGAADDSGLPNDRFFAVRPEGSVSTLKIQRTERGDSAVYLCASSFFNRGVAGELFFGEGSRLTVL.